This TCR beta chain appears in the sequencing data of a study of OX40 agonist ivuxolimab in advanced cancers. V lost 5 bases and J lost 4, with 9 bases in between. CDR1 and CDR2 from the germline V gene are SGHTA and FQGNSA. The CDR3 is 13 residues long. This clone has a single count. Profiling relied on immunoSEQ multiplex PCR, and the TCRdb table lists in-frame clones only, not all of them. Here the sample spans 60,000 to 85,000 clones, under 90% being singletons. This chain connects TRBV7-2 to TRBJ2-1; D might be TRBD1 (5 bases). The clonotype originates from an adult with an advanced solid tumor such as melanoma, head and neck, liver or kidney cancer. This specimen consisted of CD4+ or CD8+ T cells sorted from blood, obtained in a trial of the OX40 agonist ivuxolimab. This CDR3 is CASSVDRYNEQFF. CDR3 sequence (DNA): TGTGCCAGCAGCGTCGACAGATACAATGAGCAGTTCTTC.